Listed below are T cell receptor beta chains from one sample, sequenced in a study of blood T cells in healthy people across ages. TCRdb re-called the 5' RACE reads through MiXCR, storing one row per CDR3 protein. Here the sample spans around 1,900,000 distinct CDR3 sequences, 39% being singletons. The sequenced material came from blood. These receptors were collected from a human donor in good health. Both conserved end residues are part of each CDR3. The D gene is left open where the match is weak. Some rows have no size entry. The others give once, few or many, or a class for an expanded clone.

D gene: NA
clone size: NA
V gene: TRBV11-2
J gene: TRBJ2-5
CDR3 protein: CASSPSGPTNGQYF
CDR3 DNA: TGTGCCAGCAGCCCTTCTGGACCAACCAACGGGCAGTACTTC

D gene: NA
clone size: NA
V gene: TRBV7-2
J gene: TRBJ1-1
CDR3 protein: CASSLLGGATPEAFF
CDR3 DNA: TGTGCCAGCAGCTTGTTGGGAGGGGCGACCCCTGAAGCTTTCTTT

D gene: NA
clone size: NA
V gene: TRBV20-1
J gene: TRBJ2-4
CDR3 protein: CSARPAPGRGPVAKNIQYF
CDR3 DNA: TGCAGTGCTAGACCGGCCCCAGGGAGAGGCCCCGTTGCCAAAAACATTCAGTACTTC

D gene: NA
clone size: few
V gene: TRBV29-1
J gene: TRBJ2-2
CDR3 protein: CSVVPWANTGELFF
CDR3 DNA: TGCAGCGTTGTTCCGTGGGCGAACACCGGGGAGCTGTTTTTT

D gene: NA
clone size: NA
V gene: TRBV7-2
J gene: TRBJ1-2
CDR3 protein: CASSPPTGLTNYGCTF
CDR3 DNA: TGTGCCAGCAGCCCGCCAACAGGGCTAACTAACTATGGCTGCACCTTC

D gene: NA
clone size: NA
V gene: TRBV25-1
J gene: TRBJ2-1
CDR3 protein: CASSESPVTGRVYNEQFF
CDR3 DNA: TGTGCCAGCAGTGAATCCCCGGTCACAGGGAGGGTTTACAATGAGCAGTTCTTC

D gene: TRBD1
clone size: few
V gene: TRBV29-1
J gene: TRBJ1-2
CDR3 protein: CSVYTGQAYYGYTF
CDR3 DNA: TGCAGCGTTTACACTGGACAGGCCTACTATGGCTACACCTTC

D gene: NA
clone size: few
V gene: TRBV15
J gene: TRBJ2-5
CDR3 protein: CATSRDGGTQYF
CDR3 DNA: TGTGCCACCAGCAGAGACGGAGGGACCCAGTACTTC

D gene: TRBD1
clone size: NA
V gene: TRBV6-5
J gene: TRBJ1-2
CDR3 protein: CASRKTGGNYGYTF
CDR3 DNA: TGTGCCAGCAGGAAAACAGGGGGTAACTATGGCTACACCTTC

D gene: NA
clone size: few
V gene: TRBV4-2
J gene: TRBJ2-1
CDR3 protein: CASSQDLASYSYNEQFF
CDR3 DNA: TGTGCCAGCAGCCAAGATTTGGCTAGCTACTCCTACAATGAGCAGTTCTTT

D gene: TRBD1
clone size: NA
V gene: TRBV20-1
J gene: TRBJ2-1
CDR3 protein: CSARPRDRVGGQFF
CDR3 DNA: TGCAGTGCTAGACCCCGGGACAGGGTTGGTGGGCAGTTCTTC

D gene: TRBD2
clone size: NA
V gene: TRBV5-1
J gene: TRBJ2-1
CDR3 protein: CASSHTSGGQNEQFF
CDR3 DNA: TGCGCCAGCAGCCATACTAGCGGGGGGCAAAATGAGCAGTTCTTC

D gene: NA
clone size: NA
V gene: TRBV4-3
J gene: TRBJ1-1
CDR3 protein: CASSQDVIRQGGSTEAFF
CDR3 DNA: TGCGCCAGCAGCCAAGATGTTATTCGGCAGGGAGGGAGCACTGAAGCTTTCTTT